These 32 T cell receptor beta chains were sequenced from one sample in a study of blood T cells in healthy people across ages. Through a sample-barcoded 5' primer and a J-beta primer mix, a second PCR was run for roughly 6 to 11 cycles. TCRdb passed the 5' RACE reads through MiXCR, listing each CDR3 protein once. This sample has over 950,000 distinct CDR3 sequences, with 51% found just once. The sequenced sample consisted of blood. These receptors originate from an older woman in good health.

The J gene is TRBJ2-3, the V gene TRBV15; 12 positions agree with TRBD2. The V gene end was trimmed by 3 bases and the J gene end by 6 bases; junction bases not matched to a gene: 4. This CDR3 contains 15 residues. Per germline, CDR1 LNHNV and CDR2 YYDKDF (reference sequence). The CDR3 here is CATSSRLAGADTQYF. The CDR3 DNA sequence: TGTGCCACCAGCAGCAGACTAGCGGGAGCTGATACGCAGTATTTT.

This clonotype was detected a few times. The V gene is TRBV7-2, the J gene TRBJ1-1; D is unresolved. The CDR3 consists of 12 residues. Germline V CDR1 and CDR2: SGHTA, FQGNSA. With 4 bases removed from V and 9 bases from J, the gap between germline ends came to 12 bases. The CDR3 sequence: CASSSYLGKAFF. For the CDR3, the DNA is TGTGCCAGCAGCTCCTACCTGGGAAAAGCTTTCTTT.

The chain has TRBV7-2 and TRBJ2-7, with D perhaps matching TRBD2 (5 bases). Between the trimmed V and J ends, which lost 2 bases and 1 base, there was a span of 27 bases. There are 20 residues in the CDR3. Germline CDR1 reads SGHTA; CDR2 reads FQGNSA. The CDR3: CASSLPRWRARASYSYEQYF. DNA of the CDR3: TGTGCCAGCAGCTTACCTCGTTGGCGGGCGAGAGCTTCCTATTCCTACGAGCAGTACTTC.

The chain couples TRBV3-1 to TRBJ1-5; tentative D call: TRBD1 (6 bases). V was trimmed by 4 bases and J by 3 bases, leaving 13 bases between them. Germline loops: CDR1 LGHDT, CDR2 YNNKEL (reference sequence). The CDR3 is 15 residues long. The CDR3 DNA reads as TGTGCCAGCAGCCGAACAGGGAGTGACAATCAGCCCCAGCATTTT. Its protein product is CASSRTGSDNQPQHF. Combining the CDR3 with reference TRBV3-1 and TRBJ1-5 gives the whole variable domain DTAVSQTPKYLVTQMGNDKSIKCEQNLGHDTMYWYKQDSKKFLKIMFSYNNKELIINETVPNRFSPKSPDKAHLNLHINSLELGDSAVYFCASSRTGSDNQPQHFGDGTRLSIL.

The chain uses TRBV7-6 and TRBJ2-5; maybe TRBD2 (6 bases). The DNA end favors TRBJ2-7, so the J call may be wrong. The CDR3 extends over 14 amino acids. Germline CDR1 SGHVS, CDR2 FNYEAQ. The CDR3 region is CASSPRGFRNEQYF. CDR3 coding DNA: TGTGCCAGCAGCCCCCGGGGGTTTCGGAACGAGCAGTACTTC.

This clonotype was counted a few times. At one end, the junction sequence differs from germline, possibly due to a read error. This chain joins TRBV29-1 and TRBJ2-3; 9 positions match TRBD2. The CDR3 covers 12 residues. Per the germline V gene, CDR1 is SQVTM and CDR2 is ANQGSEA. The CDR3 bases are TGTGTTGCGGGAGGGGGTGGAGATACGCAGTATTTT. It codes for CVAGGGGDTQYF.

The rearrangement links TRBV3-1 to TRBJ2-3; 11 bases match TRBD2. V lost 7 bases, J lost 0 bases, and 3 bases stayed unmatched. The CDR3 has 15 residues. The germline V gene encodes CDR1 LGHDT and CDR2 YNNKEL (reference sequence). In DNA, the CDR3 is TGTGCCAGCAAAACTAGCGGGGGTAGCACAGATACGCAGTATTTT. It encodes CASKTSGGSTDTQYF.

The CDR3 DNA follows: TGTGCCAGCAGCTTAGCGGCCACAGTATTCGGGTTTAGCAATCAGCCCCAGCATTTT. It encodes CASSLAATVFGFSNQPQHF. V and J are TRBV7-8 and TRBJ1-5, with D unresolved. The germline CDR1 and CDR2 sequences are SGHVS and FQNEAQ. V was trimmed by 0 bases and J by 0 bases, leaving 18 bases between them. This CDR3 is built from 19 residues.

CDR3 sequence (DNA): TGTGCCAGCAGTTTCACGGGAAGCTCAGATACGCAGTATTTT. Translated: CASSFTGSSDTQYF. The genes are TRBV6-6 and TRBJ2-3; perhaps TRBD2 as D (5 bases). This CDR3 is 14 amino acids long. The V gene lost 4 bases and the J gene lost 4 bases, with 12 bases spanning the gap. Germline V gene data show CDR1 as MNHNY and CDR2 as SVGAGI (reference sequence).

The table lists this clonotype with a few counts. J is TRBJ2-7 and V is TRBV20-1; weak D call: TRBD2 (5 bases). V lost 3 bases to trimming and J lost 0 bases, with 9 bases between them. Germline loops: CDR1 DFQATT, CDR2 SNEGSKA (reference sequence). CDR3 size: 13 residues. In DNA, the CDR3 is TGCAGTGCTAGCGGGAAAAGCTCCTACGAGCAGTACTTC. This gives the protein CSASGKSSYEQYF.

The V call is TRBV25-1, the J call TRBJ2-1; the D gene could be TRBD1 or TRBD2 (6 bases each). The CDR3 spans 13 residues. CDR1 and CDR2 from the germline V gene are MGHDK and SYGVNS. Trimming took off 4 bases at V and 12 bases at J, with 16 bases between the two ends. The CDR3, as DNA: TGTGCCAGCAGTGGGGGAGGACAGCGTGGGCAGTTCTTC. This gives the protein CASSGGGQRGQFF.

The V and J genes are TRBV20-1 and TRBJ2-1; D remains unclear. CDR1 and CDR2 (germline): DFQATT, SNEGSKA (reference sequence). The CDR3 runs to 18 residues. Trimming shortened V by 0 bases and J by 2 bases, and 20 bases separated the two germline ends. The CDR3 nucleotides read TGCAGTGCTAGAGACCAAGACCTAGGACGCTATACCTACAATGAGCAGTTCTTC. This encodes CSARDQDLGRYTYNEQFF.

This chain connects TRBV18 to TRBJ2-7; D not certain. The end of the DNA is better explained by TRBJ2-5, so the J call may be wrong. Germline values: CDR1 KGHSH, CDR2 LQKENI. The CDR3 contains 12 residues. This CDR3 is CASSPSAETQYF. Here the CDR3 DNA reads TGTGCCAGCTCACCTTCCGCGGAGACCCAGTACTTC.

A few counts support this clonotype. The CDR3 loop reads CASSQTPARQETQYF. CDR3 in DNA: TGCGCCAGCAGCCAGACTCCCGCGCGACAAGAGACCCAGTACTTC. The gene calls are TRBV4-1 and TRBJ2-5, with no clear D. V shed 3 bases and J shed 2 bases, with 13 bases lying between them. Germline CDR1 and CDR2: MGHRA and YSYEKL. This CDR3 spans 15 amino acids.

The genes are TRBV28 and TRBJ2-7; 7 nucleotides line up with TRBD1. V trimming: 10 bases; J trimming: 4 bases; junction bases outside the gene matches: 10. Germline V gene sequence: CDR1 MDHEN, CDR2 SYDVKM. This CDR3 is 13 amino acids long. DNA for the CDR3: TGTGCCACCGTTAGACAGGGCGATTACGAGCAGTACTTC. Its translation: CATVRQGDYEQYF. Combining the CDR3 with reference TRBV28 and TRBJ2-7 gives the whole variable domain DVKVTQSSRYLVKRTGEKVFLECVQDMDHENMFWYRQDPGLGLRLIYFSYDVKMKEKGDIPEGYSVSREKKERFSLILESASTNQTSMYLCATVRQGDYEQYFGPGTRLTVT.

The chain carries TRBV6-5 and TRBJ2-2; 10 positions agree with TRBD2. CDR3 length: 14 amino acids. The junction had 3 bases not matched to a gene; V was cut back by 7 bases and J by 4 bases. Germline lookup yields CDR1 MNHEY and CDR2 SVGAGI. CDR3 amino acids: CASKTSGITGELFF. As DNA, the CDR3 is TGTGCCAGCAAAACTAGCGGGATCACCGGGGAGCTGTTTTTT.

The CDR3 protein is CASSPSGTGIYEQYF. Here the CDR3 DNA reads TGCGCCAGCAGCCCGTCCGGGACAGGGATCTACGAGCAGTACTTC. The J gene is TRBJ2-7, the V gene TRBV5-1; TRBD1 agrees at 9 bases. V lost 4 bases to trimming and J lost 3 bases; unmatched junction nucleotides: 8. The CDR3 length is 15 residues. In germline, CDR1 is SGHRS, CDR2 YFSETQ.

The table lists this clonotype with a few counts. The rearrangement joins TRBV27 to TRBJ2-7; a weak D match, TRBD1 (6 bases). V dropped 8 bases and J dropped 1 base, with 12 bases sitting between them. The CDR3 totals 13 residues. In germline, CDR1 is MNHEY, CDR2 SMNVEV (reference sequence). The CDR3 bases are TGTGCCAGCGCTCTGGGGGCATCCTACGAGCAGTACTTC. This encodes CASALGASYEQYF.

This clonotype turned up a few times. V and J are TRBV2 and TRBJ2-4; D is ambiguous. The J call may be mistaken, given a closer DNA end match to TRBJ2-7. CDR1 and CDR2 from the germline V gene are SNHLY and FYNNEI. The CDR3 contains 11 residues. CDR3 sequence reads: CASSMRYEQYF. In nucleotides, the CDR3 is TGTGCCAGCAGCATGAGATACGAGCAGTACTTC.

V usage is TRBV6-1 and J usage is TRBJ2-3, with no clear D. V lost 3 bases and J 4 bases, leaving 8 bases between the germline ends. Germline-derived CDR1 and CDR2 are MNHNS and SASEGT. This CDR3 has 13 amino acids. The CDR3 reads CASSDLRADTQYF. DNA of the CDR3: TGTGCCAGCAGTGATTTGAGAGCAGATACGCAGTATTTT.

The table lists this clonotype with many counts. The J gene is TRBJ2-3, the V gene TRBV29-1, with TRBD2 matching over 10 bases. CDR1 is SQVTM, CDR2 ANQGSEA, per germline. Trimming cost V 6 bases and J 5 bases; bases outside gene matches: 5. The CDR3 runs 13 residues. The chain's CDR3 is CSVGLASRDTQYF. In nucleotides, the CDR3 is TGCAGCGTGGGACTAGCGAGTCGAGATACGCAGTATTTT.

CDR3 nucleotide sequence: TGTGCCAGCAGGCGGACTAGTGGGACGAGCTCCTACGAGCAGTACTTC. Encoded protein: CASRRTSGTSSYEQYF. V is TRBV21-1 and J is TRBJ2-7; the tabulated D call, TRBD2, remains unverified against the DNA. TRBV21-1 is tagged as a pseudogene. The CDR3 is 16 residues long.

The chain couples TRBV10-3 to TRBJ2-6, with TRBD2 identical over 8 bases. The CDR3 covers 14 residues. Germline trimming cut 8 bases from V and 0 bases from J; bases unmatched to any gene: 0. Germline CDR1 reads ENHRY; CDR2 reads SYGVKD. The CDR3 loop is CAIREGSGANVLTF. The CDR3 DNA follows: TGTGCCATCCGGGAGGGCTCTGGGGCCAACGTCCTGACTTTC.

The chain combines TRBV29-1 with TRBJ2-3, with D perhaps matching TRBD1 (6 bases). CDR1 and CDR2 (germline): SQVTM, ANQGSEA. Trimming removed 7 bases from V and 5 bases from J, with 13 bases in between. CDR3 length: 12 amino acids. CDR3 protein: CSAWGRRDTQYF. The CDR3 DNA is TGCAGCGCTTGGGGGCGCAGAGATACGCAGTATTTT.

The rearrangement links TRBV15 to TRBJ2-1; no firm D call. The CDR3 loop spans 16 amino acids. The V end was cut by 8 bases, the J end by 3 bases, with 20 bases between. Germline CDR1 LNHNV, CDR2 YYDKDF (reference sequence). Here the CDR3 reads CATRVGLDGSYNEQFF. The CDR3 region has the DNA TGTGCCACCCGAGTGGGCCTAGATGGTAGCTACAATGAGCAGTTCTTC. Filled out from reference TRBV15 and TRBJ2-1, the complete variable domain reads DAMVIQNPRYQVTQFGKPVTLSCSQTLNHNVMYWYQQKSSQAPKLLFHYYDKDFNNEADTPDNFQSRRPNTSFCFLDIRSPGLGDTAMYLCATRVGLDGSYNEQFFGPGTRLTVL.

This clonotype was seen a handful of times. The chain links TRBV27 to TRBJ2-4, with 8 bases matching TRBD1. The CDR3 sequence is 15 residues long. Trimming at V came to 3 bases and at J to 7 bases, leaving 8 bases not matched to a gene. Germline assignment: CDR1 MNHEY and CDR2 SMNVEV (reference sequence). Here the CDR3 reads CASSFRRGLGNIQYF. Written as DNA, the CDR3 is TGTGCCAGCAGTTTTCGCAGGGGGCTAGGGAACATTCAGTACTTC.

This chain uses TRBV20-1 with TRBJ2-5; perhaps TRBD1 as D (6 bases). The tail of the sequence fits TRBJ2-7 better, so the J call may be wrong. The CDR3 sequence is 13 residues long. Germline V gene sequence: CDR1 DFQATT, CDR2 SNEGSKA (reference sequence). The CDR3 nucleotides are TGCAGTGCTACCCAGACAGGCAAAACCGAGCAGTACTTC. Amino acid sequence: CSATQTGKTEQYF.

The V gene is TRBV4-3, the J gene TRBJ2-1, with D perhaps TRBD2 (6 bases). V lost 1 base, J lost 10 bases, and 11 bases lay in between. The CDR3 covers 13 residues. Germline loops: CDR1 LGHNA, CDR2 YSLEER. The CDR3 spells CASSQVARGEQFF. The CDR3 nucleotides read TGCGCCAGCAGCCAAGTTGCGCGGGGAGAGCAGTTCTTC.

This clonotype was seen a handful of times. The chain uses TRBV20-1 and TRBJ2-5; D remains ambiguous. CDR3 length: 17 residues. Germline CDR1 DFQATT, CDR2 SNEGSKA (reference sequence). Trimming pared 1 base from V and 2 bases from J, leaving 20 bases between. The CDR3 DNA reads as TGCAGTGCTAGAGTCAGTAGGGAATGGAGTTTTCAAGAGACCCAGTACTTC. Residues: CSARVSREWSFQETQYF.

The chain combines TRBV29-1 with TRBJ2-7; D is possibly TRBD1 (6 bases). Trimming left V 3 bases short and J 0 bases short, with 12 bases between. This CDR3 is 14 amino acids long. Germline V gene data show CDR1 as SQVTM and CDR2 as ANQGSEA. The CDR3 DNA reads TGCAGCGTTGAGGTAGGGGGTCTCTCCTACGAGCAGTACTTC. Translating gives CSVEVGGLSYEQYF.

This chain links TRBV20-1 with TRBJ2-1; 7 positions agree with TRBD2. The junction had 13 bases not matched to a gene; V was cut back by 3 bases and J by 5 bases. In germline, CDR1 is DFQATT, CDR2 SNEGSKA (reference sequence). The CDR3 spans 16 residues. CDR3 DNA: TGCAGTGCTAGTATTATCAGGGCCAGCGGGAACAATGAGCAGTTCTTC. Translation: CSASIIRASGNNEQFF.

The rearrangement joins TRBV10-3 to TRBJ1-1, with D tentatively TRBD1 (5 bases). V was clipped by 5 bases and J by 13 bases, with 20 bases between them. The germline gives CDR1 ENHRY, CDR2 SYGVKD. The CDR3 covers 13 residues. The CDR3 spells CAISQTSSTGRFF. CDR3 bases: TGTGCCATCAGTCAAACCAGCTCAACGGGGCGTTTCTTT.